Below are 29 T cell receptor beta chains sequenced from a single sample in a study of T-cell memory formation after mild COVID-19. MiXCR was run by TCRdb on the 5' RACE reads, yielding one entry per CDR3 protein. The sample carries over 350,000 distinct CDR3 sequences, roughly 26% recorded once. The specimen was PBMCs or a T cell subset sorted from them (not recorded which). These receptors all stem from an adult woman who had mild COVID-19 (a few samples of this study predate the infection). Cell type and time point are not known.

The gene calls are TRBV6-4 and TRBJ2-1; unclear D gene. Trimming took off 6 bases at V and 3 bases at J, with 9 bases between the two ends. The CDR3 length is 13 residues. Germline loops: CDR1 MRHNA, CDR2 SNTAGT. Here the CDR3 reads CASSHGVYNEQFF. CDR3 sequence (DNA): TGTGCCAGCAGCCACGGCGTCTACAATGAGCAGTTCTTC.

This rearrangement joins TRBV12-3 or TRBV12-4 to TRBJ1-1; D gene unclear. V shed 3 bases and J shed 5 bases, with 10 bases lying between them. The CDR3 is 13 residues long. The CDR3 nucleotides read TGTGCCAGCAGTTTGACGGCAGGTACTGAAGCTTTCTTT. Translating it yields CASSLTAGTEAFF.

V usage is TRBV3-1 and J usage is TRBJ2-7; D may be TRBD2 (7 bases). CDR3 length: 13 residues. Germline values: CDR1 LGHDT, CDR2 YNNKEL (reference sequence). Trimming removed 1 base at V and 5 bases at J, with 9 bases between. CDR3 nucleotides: TGTGCCAGCAGCCAAGTCGGGGGGCACGAGCAGTACTTC. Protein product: CASSQVGGHEQYF.

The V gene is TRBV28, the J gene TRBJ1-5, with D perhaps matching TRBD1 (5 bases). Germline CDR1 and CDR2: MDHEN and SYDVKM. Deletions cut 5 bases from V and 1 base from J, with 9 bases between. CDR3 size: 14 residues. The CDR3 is CASSGGTSNQPQHF. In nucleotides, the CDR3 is TGTGCCAGCAGTGGGGGGACGAGCAATCAGCCCCAGCATTTT.

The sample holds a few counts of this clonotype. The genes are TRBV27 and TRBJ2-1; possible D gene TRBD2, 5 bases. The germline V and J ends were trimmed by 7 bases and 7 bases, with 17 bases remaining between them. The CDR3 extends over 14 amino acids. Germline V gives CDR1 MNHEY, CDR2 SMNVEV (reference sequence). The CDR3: CASTKWERANEQFF. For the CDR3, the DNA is TGTGCCAGCACCAAATGGGAGAGGGCGAATGAGCAGTTCTTC.

CDR3 sequence (DNA): TGTGCCACCAGTGATCCTAGGGAAGCGGGGCAAGAGACCCAGTACTTC. It is translated as CATSDPREAGQETQYF. V and J are TRBV24-1 and TRBJ2-5; 7 bases map to TRBD2. Looked up from germline, CDR1 is KGHDR and CDR2 is SFDVKD. With V trimmed by 3 bases and J by 2 bases, 8 bases remained unmatched. The length of the CDR3 is 16 residues.

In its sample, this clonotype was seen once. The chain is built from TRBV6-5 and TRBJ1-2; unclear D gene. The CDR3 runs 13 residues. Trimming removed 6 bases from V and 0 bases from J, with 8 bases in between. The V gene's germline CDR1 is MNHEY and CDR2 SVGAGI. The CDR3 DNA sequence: TGTGCCAGCAGAATCCAGCCTAACTATGGCTACACCTTC. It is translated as CASRIQPNYGYTF.

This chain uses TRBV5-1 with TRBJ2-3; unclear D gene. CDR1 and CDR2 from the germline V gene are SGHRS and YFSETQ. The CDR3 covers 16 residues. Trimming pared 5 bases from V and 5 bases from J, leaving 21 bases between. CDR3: CASRRLSLPDLDTQYF. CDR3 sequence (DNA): TGCGCCAGCAGGAGGTTATCGCTACCGGATCTAGATACGCAGTATTTT.

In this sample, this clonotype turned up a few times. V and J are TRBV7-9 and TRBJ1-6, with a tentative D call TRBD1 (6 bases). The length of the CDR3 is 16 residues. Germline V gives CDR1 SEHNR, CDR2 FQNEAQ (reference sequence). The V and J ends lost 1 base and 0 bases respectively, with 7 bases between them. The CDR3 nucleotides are TGTGCCAGCAGCTTAGGGACAGACTCCTATAATTCACCCCTCCACTTT. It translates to CASSLGTDSYNSPLHF. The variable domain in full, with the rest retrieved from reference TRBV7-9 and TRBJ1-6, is DTGVSQNPRHKITKRGQNVTFRCDPISEHNRLYWYRQTLGQGPEFLTYFQNEAQLEKSRLLSDRFSAERPKGSFSTLEIQRTEQGDSAMYLCASSLGTDSYNSPLHFGNGTRLTVT.

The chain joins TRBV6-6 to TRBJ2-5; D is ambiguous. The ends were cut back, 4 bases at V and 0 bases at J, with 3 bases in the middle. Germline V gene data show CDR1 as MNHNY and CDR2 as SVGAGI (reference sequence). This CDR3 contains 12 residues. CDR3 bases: TGTGCCAGCAGTTCCAACCAAGAGACCCAGTACTTC. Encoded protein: CASSSNQETQYF.

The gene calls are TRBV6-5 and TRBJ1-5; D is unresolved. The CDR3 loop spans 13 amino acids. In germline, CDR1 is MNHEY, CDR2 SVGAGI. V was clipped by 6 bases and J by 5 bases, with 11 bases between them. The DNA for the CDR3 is TGTGCCAGCAGGCGGGATTCTCATCAGCCCCAGCATTTT. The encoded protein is CASRRDSHQPQHF.

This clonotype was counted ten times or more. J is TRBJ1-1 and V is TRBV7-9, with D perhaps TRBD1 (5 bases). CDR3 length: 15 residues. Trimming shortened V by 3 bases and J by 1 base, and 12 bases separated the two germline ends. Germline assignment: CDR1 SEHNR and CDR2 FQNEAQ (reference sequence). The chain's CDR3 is CASSFFGAENTEAFF. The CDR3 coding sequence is TGTGCCAGCAGCTTTTTCGGGGCCGAGAACACTGAAGCTTTCTTT. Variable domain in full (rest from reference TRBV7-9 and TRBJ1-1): DTGVSQNPRHKITKRGQNVTFRCDPISEHNRLYWYRQTLGQGPEFLTYFQNEAQLEKSRLLSDRFSAERPKGSFSTLEIQRTEQGDSAMYLCASSFFGAENTEAFFGQGTRLTVV.

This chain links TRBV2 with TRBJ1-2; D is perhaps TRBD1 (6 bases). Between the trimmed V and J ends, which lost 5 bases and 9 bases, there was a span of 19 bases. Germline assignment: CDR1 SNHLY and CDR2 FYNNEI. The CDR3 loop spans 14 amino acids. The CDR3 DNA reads TGTGCCAGCAGTTTGACAGGTGGCGTTTCTAGCTACACCTTC. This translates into CASSLTGGVSSYTF.

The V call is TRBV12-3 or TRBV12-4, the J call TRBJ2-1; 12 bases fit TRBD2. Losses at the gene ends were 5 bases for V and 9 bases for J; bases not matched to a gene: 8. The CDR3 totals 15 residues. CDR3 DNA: TGTGCCAGCAGTCCAGGACTAGCGGGACAGGGTGAGCAGTTCTTC. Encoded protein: CASSPGLAGQGEQFF.

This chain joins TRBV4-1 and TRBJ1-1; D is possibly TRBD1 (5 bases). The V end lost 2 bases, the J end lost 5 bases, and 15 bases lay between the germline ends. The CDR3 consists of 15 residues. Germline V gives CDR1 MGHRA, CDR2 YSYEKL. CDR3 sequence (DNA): TGCGCCAGCAGCCAAACTGGGGCGCCGGGGACTGAAGCTTTCTTT. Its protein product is CASSQTGAPGTEAFF.

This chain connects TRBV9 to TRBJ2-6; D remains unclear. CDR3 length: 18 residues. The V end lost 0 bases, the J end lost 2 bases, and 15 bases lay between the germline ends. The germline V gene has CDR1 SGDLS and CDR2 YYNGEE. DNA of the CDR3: TGTGCCAGCAGCGTAGGTCCCCTAAAGGGTGCTGGGGCCAACGTCCTGACTTTC. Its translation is CASSVGPLKGAGANVLTF.

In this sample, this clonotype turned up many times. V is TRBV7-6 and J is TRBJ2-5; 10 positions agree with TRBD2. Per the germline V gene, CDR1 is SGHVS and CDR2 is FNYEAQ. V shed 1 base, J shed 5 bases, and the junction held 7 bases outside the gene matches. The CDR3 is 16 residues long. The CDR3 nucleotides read TGTGCCAGCAGCTTAGTCCCAGCGGGGGGGTCGGAGACCCAGTACTTC. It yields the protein CASSLVPAGGSETQYF.

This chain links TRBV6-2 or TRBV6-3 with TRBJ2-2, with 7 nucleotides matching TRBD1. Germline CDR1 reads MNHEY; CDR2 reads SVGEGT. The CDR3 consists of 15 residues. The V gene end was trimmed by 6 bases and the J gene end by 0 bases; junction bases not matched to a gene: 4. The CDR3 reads CASRADRANTGELFF. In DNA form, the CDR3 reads TGTGCCAGCAGGGCCGACAGGGCGAACACCGGGGAGCTGTTTTTT.

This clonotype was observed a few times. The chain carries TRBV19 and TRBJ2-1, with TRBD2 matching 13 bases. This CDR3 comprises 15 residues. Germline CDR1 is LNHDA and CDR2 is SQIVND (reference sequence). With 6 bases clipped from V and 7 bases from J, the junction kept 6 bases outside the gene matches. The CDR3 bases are TGTGCCAGTAGACCCGGGACTAGCGGGGTAAATGAGCAGTTCTTC. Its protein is CASRPGTSGVNEQFF. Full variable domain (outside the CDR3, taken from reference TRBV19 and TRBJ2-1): DGGITQSPKYLFRKEGQNVTLSCEQNLNHDAMYWYRQDPGQGLRLIYYSQIVNDFQKGDIAEGYSVSREKKESFPLTVTSAQKNPTAFYLCASRPGTSGVNEQFFGPGTRLTVL.

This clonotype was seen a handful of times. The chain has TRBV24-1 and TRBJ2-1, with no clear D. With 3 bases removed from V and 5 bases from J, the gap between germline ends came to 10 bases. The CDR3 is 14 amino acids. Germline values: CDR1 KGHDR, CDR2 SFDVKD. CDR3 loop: CATSDLGLDNEQFF. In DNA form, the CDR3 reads TGTGCCACCAGTGATCTGGGTCTGGACAATGAGCAGTTCTTC.

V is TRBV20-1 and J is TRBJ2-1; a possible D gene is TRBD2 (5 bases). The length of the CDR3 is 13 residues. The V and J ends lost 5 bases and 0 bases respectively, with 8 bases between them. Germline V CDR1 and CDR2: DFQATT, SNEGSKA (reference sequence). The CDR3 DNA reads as TGCAGTGCTGGGAGCCTCTCCTACAATGAGCAGTTCTTC. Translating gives CSAGSLSYNEQFF.

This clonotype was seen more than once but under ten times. CDR3 coding DNA: TGTGCCAGCAGCTTGGGGGGGGCGCGATATGGCTACACCTTC. Protein sequence: CASSLGGARYGYTF. The V and J genes are TRBV5-5 and TRBJ1-2, with D possibly being TRBD1 (6 bases). Germline V lookup: CDR1 SGHKS, CDR2 YYEKEE (reference sequence). Between the trimmed V and J ends, which lost 0 bases and 5 bases, there was a span of 11 bases. CDR3 length: 14 residues.

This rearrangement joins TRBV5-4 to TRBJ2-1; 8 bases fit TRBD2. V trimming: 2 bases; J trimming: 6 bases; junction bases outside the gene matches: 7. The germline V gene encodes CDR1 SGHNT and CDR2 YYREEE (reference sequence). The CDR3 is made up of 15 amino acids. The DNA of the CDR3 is TGTGCCAGCAGCTTACGGGAGGGCGGGGGCAATGAGCAGTTCTTC. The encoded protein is CASSLREGGGNEQFF.

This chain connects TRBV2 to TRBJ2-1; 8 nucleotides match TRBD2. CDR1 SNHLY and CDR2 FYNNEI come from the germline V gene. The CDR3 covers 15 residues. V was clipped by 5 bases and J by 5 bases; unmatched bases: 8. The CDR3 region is CASSPRRGGDNEQFF. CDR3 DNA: TGTGCCAGCAGTCCCCGTCGGGGGGGCGACAATGAGCAGTTCTTC. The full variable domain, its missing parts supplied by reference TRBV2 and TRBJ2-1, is EPEVTQTPSHQVTQMGQEVILRCVPISNHLYFYWYRQILGQKVEFLVSFYNNEISEKSEIFDDQFSVERPDGSNFTLKIRSTKLEDSAMYFCASSPRRGGDNEQFFGPGTRLTVL.

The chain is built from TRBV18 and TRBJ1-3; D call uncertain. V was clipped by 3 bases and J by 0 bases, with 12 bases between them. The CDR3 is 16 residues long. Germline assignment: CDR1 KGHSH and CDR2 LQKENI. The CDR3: CASSPSTSASGNTIYF. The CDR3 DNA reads TGTGCCAGCTCACCTTCGACATCGGCCTCTGGAAACACCATATATTTT.

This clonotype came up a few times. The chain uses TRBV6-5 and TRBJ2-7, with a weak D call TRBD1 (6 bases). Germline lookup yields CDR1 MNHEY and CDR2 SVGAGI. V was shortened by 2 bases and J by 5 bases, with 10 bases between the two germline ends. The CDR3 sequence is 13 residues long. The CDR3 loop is CASSYRAGDEQYF. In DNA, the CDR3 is TGTGCCAGCAGTTACCGCGCAGGGGACGAGCAGTACTTC.

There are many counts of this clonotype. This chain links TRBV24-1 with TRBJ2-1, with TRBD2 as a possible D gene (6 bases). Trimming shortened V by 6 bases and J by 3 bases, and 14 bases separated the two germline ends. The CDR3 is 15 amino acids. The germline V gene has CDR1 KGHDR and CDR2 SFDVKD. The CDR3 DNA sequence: TGTGCCACCAGTCCCGGGACTGTAATCTACAATGAGCAGTTCTTC. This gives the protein CATSPGTVIYNEQFF.

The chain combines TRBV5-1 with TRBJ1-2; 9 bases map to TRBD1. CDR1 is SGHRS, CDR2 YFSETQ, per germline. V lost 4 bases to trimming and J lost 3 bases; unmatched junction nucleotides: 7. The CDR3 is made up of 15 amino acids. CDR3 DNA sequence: TGCGCCAGCAGCACAACAGGGGGCGCCGACTATGGCTACACCTTC. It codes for CASSTTGGADYGYTF.

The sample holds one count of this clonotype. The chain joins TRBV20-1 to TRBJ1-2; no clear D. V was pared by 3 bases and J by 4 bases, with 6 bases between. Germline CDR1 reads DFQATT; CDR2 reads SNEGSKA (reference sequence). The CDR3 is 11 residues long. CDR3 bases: TGCAGTGCTAGTGCCAGCTATGGCTACACCTTC. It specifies CSASASYGYTF.